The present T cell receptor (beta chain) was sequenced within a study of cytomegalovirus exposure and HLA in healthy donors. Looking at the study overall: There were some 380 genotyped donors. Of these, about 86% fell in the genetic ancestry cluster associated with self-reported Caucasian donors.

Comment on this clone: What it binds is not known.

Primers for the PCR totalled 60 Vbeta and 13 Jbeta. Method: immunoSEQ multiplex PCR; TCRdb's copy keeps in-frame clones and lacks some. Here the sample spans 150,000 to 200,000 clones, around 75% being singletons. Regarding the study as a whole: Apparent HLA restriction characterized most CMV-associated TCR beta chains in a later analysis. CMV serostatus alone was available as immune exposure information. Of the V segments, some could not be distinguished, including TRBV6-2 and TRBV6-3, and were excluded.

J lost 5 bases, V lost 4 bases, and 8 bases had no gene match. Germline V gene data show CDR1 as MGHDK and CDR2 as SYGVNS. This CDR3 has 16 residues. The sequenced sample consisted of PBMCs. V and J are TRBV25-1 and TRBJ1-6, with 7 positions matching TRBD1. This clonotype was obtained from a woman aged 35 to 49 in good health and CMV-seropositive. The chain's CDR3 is CASSAEDRPHNSPLHF. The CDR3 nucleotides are TGTGCCAGCAGTGCGGAGGACAGGCCCCATAATTCACCCCTCCACTTT.